This T cell receptor beta chain stems from a study of tumor and adjacent non-tumor tissue in lung cancer. Study overall: The cohort had roughly 11 adenocarcinoma, a couple of squamous cell and 1 small cell patients. Aged about 31 to 85 years, patients included roughly ten men and a handful of women with stage I to III disease. On average, productive TCRbeta reads reached roughly 3.9 million per sample.

No cell sorting was done before RNA was extracted from the tissue. The V and J ends lost 7 bases and 1 base respectively, with 14 bases between them. The V gene's germline CDR1 is MNHEY and CDR2 SVGEGT. The CDR3 spans 14 residues. Three rounds of nested PCR, following a modified ARM-PCR protocol, produced the TCRbeta library. TCRdb passed the multiplex PCR reads through MiXCR, listing each CDR3 protein once. The table includes tens of thousands of distinct CDR3 sequences, roughly three fifths detected once. The receptor's source is a man aged 50 or older with non-small cell lung cancer. The gene calls are TRBV6-2 or TRBV6-3 and TRBJ2-7, with D perhaps matching TRBD1 or TRBD2 (5 bases each). Sequencing used lung tumor tissue. The CDR3 nucleotides read TGTGCCAGCAACAGAGGGGCATTGTCCTACGAGCAGTACTTC. Encoded protein: CASNRGALSYEQYF.